This TCR beta chain was found in a study of blood T cell repertoires in COVID-19. Looking at the study overall: Samples representing acute and convalescent COVID-19 were sourced from the United States, Italy and Spain.

V gave up 3 bases and J gave up 0 bases; unmatched junction bases: 13. The CDR3 is 18 residues long. Germline assignment: CDR1 MGHRA and CDR2 YSYEKL. Assay used: immunoSEQ multiplex PCR; TCRdb lists only in-frame clones, some missing. The sample yields tens of thousands of clones, about 91% seen once. The source material was peripheral blood. The receptor's source is a man in his 70s with active COVID-19. The chain is built from TRBV4-1 and TRBJ2-7, with 8 positions matching TRBD1. The CDR3: CASSQLQGGGRSSYEQYF. The CDR3 DNA reads as TGCGCCAGCAGCCAGCTACAGGGGGGTGGGCGGTCCTCCTACGAGCAGTACTTC.